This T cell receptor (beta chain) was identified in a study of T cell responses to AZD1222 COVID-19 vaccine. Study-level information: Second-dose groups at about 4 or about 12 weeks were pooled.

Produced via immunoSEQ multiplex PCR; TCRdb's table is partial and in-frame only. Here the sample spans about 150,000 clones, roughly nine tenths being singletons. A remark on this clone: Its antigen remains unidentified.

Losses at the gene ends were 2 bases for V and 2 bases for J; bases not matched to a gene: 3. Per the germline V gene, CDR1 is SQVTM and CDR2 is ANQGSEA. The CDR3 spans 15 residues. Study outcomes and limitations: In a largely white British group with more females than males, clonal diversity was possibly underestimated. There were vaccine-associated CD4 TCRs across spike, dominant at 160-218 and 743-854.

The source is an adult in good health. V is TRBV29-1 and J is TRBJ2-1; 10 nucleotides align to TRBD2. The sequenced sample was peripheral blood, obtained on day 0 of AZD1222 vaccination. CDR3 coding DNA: TGCAGCGTTGAACCCAGCGGGAGGGCCTACAATGAGCAGTTCTTC. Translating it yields CSVEPSGRAYNEQFF.